A selection of T cell receptor beta chains follows, all from one sample in a study of T cell responses to AZD1222 COVID-19 vaccine. The table came from immunoSEQ multiplex PCR; TCRdb's copy has only in-frame clones and leaves some out. The table shows 100,000 or so clones, with around 84% occurring only once. The sequencing used peripheral blood, collected 28 days after the second AZD1222 dose. The receptors shown here come from an adult who received the AZD1222 COVID-19 vaccine. Each CDR3 is given with its conserved first and last residue. Each record gives: D gene, clone size, V gene, J gene, CDR3 DNA, CDR3 protein. D genes are given only for firm matches. Size is omitted from some rows. Given values are once, few, many or a class for expanded clones.

D gene: -; clone size: -; V gene: TRBV5-1; J gene: TRBJ1-2; CDR3 DNA: TGCGCCAGCAGCTTGGATGGAGACTATGGCTACACCTTC; CDR3 protein: CASSLDGDYGYTF
D gene: TRBD1; clone size: -; V gene: TRBV5-1; J gene: TRBJ1-5; CDR3 DNA: TGCGCCAGCAGCACGGGGACAGGTTATCAGCCCCAGCATTTT; CDR3 protein: CASSTGTGYQPQHF
D gene: TRBD1; clone size: -; V gene: TRBV6-5; J gene: TRBJ1-4; CDR3 DNA: TGTGCCAGCAGCCGAGGACAGGGGGGGAGTGAAAAACTGTTTTTT; CDR3 protein: CASSRGQGGSEKLFF
D gene: -; clone size: once; V gene: TRBV30; J gene: TRBJ2-7; CDR3 DNA: TGTGCCTGGAGTGGGGTAGGCCCTTGGAACTACGAGCAGTACTTC; CDR3 protein: CAWSGVGPWNYEQYF
D gene: TRBD2; clone size: -; V gene: TRBV13; J gene: TRBJ2-1; CDR3 DNA: TGTGCCAGCAGCGGGCGGGGGGAGGTGAATGAGCAGTTCTTC; CDR3 protein: CASSGRGEVNEQFF
D gene: -; clone size: -; V gene: TRBV5-4; J gene: TRBJ2-2; CDR3 DNA: TGTGCCAGCAGCATGGGGCTGCCGGCAAACACCGGGGAGCTGTTTTTT; CDR3 protein: CASSMGLPANTGELFF
D gene: TRBD1; clone size: -; V gene: TRBV5-8; J gene: TRBJ1-1; CDR3 DNA: TGTGCCCACAAGGGAGGGAGGACAGGGGGCTTCTTGAACACTGAAGCTTTCTTT; CDR3 protein: CAHKGGRTGGFLNTEAFF
D gene: -; clone size: -; V gene: TRBV7-2; J gene: TRBJ2-7; CDR3 DNA: TGTGCCAGCAGCTTAGAATCTGGGGTTGGTGAGCAGTACTTC; CDR3 protein: CASSLESGVGEQYF
D gene: TRBD2; clone size: -; V gene: TRBV7-2; J gene: TRBJ2-5; CDR3 DNA: TGTGCCAGCAGCCCCAACGGGGGGGGGCAAGAGACCCAGTACTTC; CDR3 protein: CASSPNGGGQETQYF
D gene: -; clone size: -; V gene: TRBV2; J gene: TRBJ2-1; CDR3 DNA: TGTGCCACCTTACCACAGGGTTTAGGTGAGCAGTTCTTC; CDR3 protein: CATLPQGLGEQFF
D gene: TRBD2; clone size: once; V gene: TRBV5-1; J gene: TRBJ2-1; CDR3 DNA: TGCGCCAGCATTGGGGGGGGTTCATCCTACAATGAGCAGTTCTTC; CDR3 protein: CASIGGGSSYNEQFF
D gene: -; clone size: few; V gene: TRBV5-1; J gene: TRBJ2-7; CDR3 DNA: TGCGCCAGCAGCTTGGGTTGGGGGGCCGAGCAGTACTTC; CDR3 protein: CASSLGWGAEQYF
D gene: TRBD1; clone size: -; V gene: TRBV7-8; J gene: TRBJ2-2; CDR3 DNA: TGTGCCAGCAGACCCGGACAGGCGTACACCGGGGAGCTGTTTTTT; CDR3 protein: CASRPGQAYTGELFF
D gene: -; clone size: -; V gene: TRBV4-1; J gene: TRBJ1-1; CDR3 DNA: TGCGCCAGCAGCCCGAGGCCCCGACCGGGGGACACTGAAGCTTTCTTT; CDR3 protein: CASSPRPRPGDTEAFF